What follows are 24 T cell receptor beta chains derived from one specimen sequenced in a study of T cell changes during pregnancy in multiple sclerosis. Generated by immunoSEQ multiplex PCR, the TCRdb table keeps only in-frame clones and is missing some. The table lists approximately 37,000 clones, over 80% of them singletons. Sample: CD4+ T cells from peripheral blood mononuclear cells, taken in the third trimester of pregnancy. The receptors shown here come from a female donor in good health, enrolled as a control in a pregnancy study.

The rearrangement links TRBV5-1 to TRBJ2-5; 7 bases are a match to TRBD2. Germline CDR1 and CDR2: SGHRS and YFSETQ. V shed 2 bases, J shed 5 bases, and the junction held 6 bases outside the gene matches. The CDR3 is made up of 14 amino acids. DNA for the CDR3: TGCGCCAGCAGCTTAAAAGCGGGATTTGAGACCCAGTACTTC. Amino acids: CASSLKAGFETQYF. Drawing the rest from reference TRBV5-1 and TRBJ2-5, the complete variable domain is KAGVTQTPRYLIKTRGQQVTLSCSPISGHRSVSWYQQTPGQGLQFLFEYFSETQRNKGNFPGRFSGRQFSNSRSEMNVSTLELGDSALYLCASSLKAGFETQYFGPGTRLLVL.

The V and J genes are TRBV6-1 and TRBJ2-2; 8 nucleotides match TRBD2. V lost 0 bases and J lost 8; bases outside the gene matches: 8. CDR1 MNHNS and CDR2 SASEGT come from the germline V gene. The CDR3 sequence is 16 residues long. CDR3 loop: CASSEAAGASRGELFF. For the CDR3, the DNA is TGTGCCAGCAGTGAAGCAGCGGGGGCCTCGAGAGGGGAGCTGTTTTTT.

The chain has TRBV5-1 and TRBJ2-5; 8 bases line up with TRBD2. V gave up 5 bases and J gave up 2 bases; unmatched junction bases: 5. From germline, CDR1 is SGHRS and CDR2 YFSETQ. This CDR3 region has 14 residues. This chain's CDR3 is CASSPSGSQETQYF. CDR3 nucleotide sequence: TGCGCCAGCAGTCCCAGCGGGAGTCAAGAGACCCAGTACTTC. The full variable domain, rest sourced from reference TRBV5-1 and TRBJ2-5, is KAGVTQTPRYLIKTRGQQVTLSCSPISGHRSVSWYQQTPGQGLQFLFEYFSETQRNKGNFPGRFSGRQFSNSRSEMNVSTLELGDSALYLCASSPSGSQETQYFGPGTRLLVL.

The genes are TRBV11-3 and TRBJ1-1; TRBD1 might be the D (6 bases). The CDR3 runs 13 residues. In germline, CDR1 is SGHNT, CDR2 YENEEA. V shed 1 base and J shed 7 bases, with 10 bases lying between them. The CDR3 sequence is CASSLGLQGEAFF. The CDR3 DNA is TGTGCCAGCAGCTTAGGGCTACAGGGTGAAGCTTTCTTT.

The V call is TRBV6-4, the J call TRBJ2-3; 8 bases fit TRBD2. Trimming at V came to 1 base and at J to 2 bases, leaving 11 bases not matched to a gene. Germline V CDR1 and CDR2: MRHNA, SNTAGT. This CDR3 is 18 amino acids long. The CDR3 DNA sequence: TGTGCCAGCAGTGACTTGGGGACTAGTTCGGCCCCCACAGATACGCAGTATTTT. This translates into CASSDLGTSSAPTDTQYF.

This chain links TRBV4-2 with TRBJ2-1; 11 bases agree with TRBD2. The J segment lost 8 bases and the V segment lost 2 bases, leaving 5 bases of the junction unmatched. The CDR3 consists of 15 residues. Germline V CDR1 and CDR2: LGHNA, YNFKEQ. Here the CDR3 DNA reads TGTGCCAGCAGCCAACGACTAGCGGGGTACCATGAGCAGTTCTTC. Residues: CASSQRLAGYHEQFF.

This clone was seen a single time. This chain uses TRBV19 with TRBJ1-2, with 7 bases lining up with TRBD1. The germline gives CDR1 LNHDA, CDR2 SQIVND (reference sequence). The CDR3 consists of 15 residues. Germline trimming cut 5 bases from V and 6 bases from J; bases unmatched to any gene: 12. In DNA form, the CDR3 reads TGTGCCAGTAGTCTATCCTCAGGGGGTTCGGATGGCTACACCTTC. Its translation is CASSLSSGGSDGYTF. The complete variable domain, with remaining parts taken from reference TRBV19 and TRBJ1-2, reads DGGITQSPKYLFRKEGQNVTLSCEQNLNHDAMYWYRQDPGQGLRLIYYSQIVNDFQKGDIAEGYSVSREKKESFPLTVTSAQKNPTAFYLCASSLSSGGSDGYTFGSGTRLTVV.

CDR3 amino acids: CASSPLVDTQYF. CDR3 in DNA: TGTGCCAGCAGCCCTTTAGTAGATACGCAGTATTTT. V usage is TRBV7-2 and J usage is TRBJ2-3; D not resolved. Trimming removed 5 bases at V and 5 bases at J, with 8 bases between. Germline assignment: CDR1 SGHTA and CDR2 FQGNSA. CDR3 length: 12 amino acids. The entire variable domain, with the rest obtained from reference TRBV7-2 and TRBJ2-3, is as follows: GAGVSQSPSNKVTEKGKDVELRCDPISGHTALYWYRQSLGQGLEFLIYFQGNSAPDKSGLPSDRFSAERTGGSVSTLTIQRTQQEDSAVYLCASSPLVDTQYFGPGTRLTVL.

Worth noting for this clone: This specimen includes other DNA sequences encoding the same CDR3. This chain links TRBV9 with TRBJ2-5, with 9 bases fitting TRBD1. The CDR3 contains 14 residues. The junction had 3 bases not matched to a gene; V was cut back by 2 bases and J by 4 bases. Germline assignment: CDR1 SGDLS and CDR2 YYNGEE. The CDR3: CASSVTGGGETQYF. The CDR3 DNA reads TGTGCCAGCAGCGTTACAGGGGGCGGAGAGACCCAGTACTTC.

The chain employs TRBV5-1 and TRBJ2-7, with a tentative D call TRBD1 (6 bases). Deletions cut 2 bases from V and 5 bases from J, with 11 bases between. Germline lookup yields CDR1 SGHRS and CDR2 YFSETQ. CDR3 length: 13 amino acids. The CDR3 loop reads CASSFRGTDEQYF. DNA for the CDR3: TGCGCCAGCAGCTTCAGGGGAACTGACGAGCAGTACTTC.

The gene calls are TRBV6-6 and TRBJ2-7; no firm D call. CDR3 length: 13 residues. In germline, CDR1 is MNHNY, CDR2 SVGAGI (reference sequence). Trimming pared 0 bases from V and 0 bases from J, leaving 3 bases between. CDR3 sequence: CASSYSSSYEQYF. The CDR3 DNA reads as TGTGCCAGCAGTTACTCCAGCTCCTACGAGCAGTACTTC.

This chain joins TRBV28 and TRBJ2-7; D may be TRBD2 (7 bases). Trimming removed 3 bases from V and 9 bases from J, with 12 bases in between. The CDR3 contains 12 residues. In germline, CDR1 is MDHEN, CDR2 SYDVKM. The CDR3, as DNA: TGTGCCAGCAGTTTTAGGGGGGGAAGGCAGTACTTC. It specifies CASSFRGGRQYF.

The V call is TRBV7-9, the J call TRBJ2-7, with 8 bases identical to TRBD2. The CDR3 is 17 amino acids. CDR1 is SEHNR and CDR2 is FQNEAQ in the germline V gene (reference sequence). J was trimmed by 3 bases and V by 2 bases; bases with no gene match: 12. CDR3 DNA: TGTGCCAGCAGCTTAATGAGCGGGGGACCCCTCAGCTACGAGCAGTACTTC. This sequence encodes CASSLMSGGPLSYEQYF.

This chain uses TRBV28 with TRBJ2-1, with 8 bases identical to TRBD2. J gave up 15 bases and V 7 bases, and 14 bases lay outside the gene matches. The CDR3 length is 13 residues. Germline CDR1 and CDR2: MDHEN and SYDVKM. CDR3 loop: CASTHRRGVKTFF. The CDR3 DNA sequence: TGTGCCAGCACCCACCGGCGGGGGGTAAAGACGTTCTTC.

V and J are TRBV11-2 and TRBJ2-1; the match to TRBD1 covers 8 bases. V was pared by 5 bases and J by 4 bases, with 4 bases of the junction left unmatched. CDR1 SGHAT and CDR2 FQNNGV come from the germline V gene. The CDR3 runs to 14 residues. Here the CDR3 reads CASSGRDRYNEQFF. The DNA for the CDR3 is TGTGCCAGCAGCGGGCGGGACAGGTACAATGAGCAGTTCTTC.

The rearrangement links TRBV11-2 to TRBJ2-3, with 15 bases fitting TRBD2. This CDR3 region has 16 residues. Germline V gives CDR1 SGHAT, CDR2 FQNNGV. The ends lost 5 bases at V and 5 bases at J; junction bases unmatched: 5. The CDR3 DNA reads as TGTGCCAGCAGCCAGGGACTAGCGGGGGGTTTAGATACGCAGTATTTT. Amino acids: CASSQGLAGGLDTQYF.

The rearrangement links TRBV19 to TRBJ2-7; 10 bases are a match to TRBD1. J was trimmed by 3 bases and V by 7 bases; bases with no gene match: 3. Germline V CDR1 and CDR2: LNHDA, SQIVND (reference sequence). This CDR3 is built from 13 residues. CDR3 residues: CASTRTGGYEQYF. The CDR3 coding sequence is TGTGCCAGTACCCGGACAGGGGGCTACGAGCAGTACTTC.

This chain links TRBV6-1 with TRBJ2-1; tentatively, D is TRBD2 (5 bases). Trimming shortened V by 7 bases and J by 5 bases, and 15 bases separated the two germline ends. This CDR3 spans 14 amino acids. Per the germline V gene, CDR1 is MNHNS and CDR2 is SASEGT. CDR3 nucleotides: TGTGCCAGCATAGGGTGGGAGAGGAACAATGAGCAGTTCTTC. This translates into CASIGWERNNEQFF.

CDR3 in amino acids: CASTRDGNQPQHF. The CDR3 DNA is TGTGCCAGCACTCGAGATGGCAATCAGCCCCAGCATTTT. V is TRBV6-5 and J is TRBJ1-5; unclear D gene. Trimming pared 7 bases from V and 2 bases from J, leaving 9 bases between. The CDR3 totals 13 residues. Germline CDR1 reads MNHEY; CDR2 reads SVGAGI.

The chain links TRBV30 to TRBJ2-5; 9 bases fit TRBD1. The J call may be in error: the DNA end matches TRBJ2-7 better. CDR1 and CDR2 (germline): GTSNPN, SVGIG (reference sequence). This CDR3 region has 11 residues. In nucleotides, the CDR3 is TGTGCCTCTGACAGGGGGTACGAGCAGTACTTC. Translated, it gives CASDRGYEQYF.

The J gene is TRBJ1-2, the V gene TRBV27, with 8 positions matching TRBD1. With 5 bases clipped from V and 4 bases from J, the junction kept 9 bases outside the gene matches. CDR3 length: 15 residues. Per germline, CDR1 MNHEY and CDR2 SMNVEV (reference sequence). The DNA for the CDR3 is TGTGCCAGCAGTCCCAGGACAGGGTTGAGCTATGGCTACACCTTC. Protein: CASSPRTGLSYGYTF.

A single count supports this clone. The chain carries TRBV29-1 and TRBJ2-7, with TRBD2 matching 12 bases. CDR1 and CDR2 from the germline V gene are SQVTM and ANQGSEA. Trimming removed 6 bases from V and 4 bases from J; junction bases left unmatched: 4. This CDR3 contains 13 residues. This CDR3 reads CSVSSGRGYEQYF. CDR3 nucleotides: TGCAGCGTCTCTAGCGGGAGGGGGTACGAGCAGTACTTC.

The chain joins TRBV28 to TRBJ2-4, with D perhaps TRBD1 (5 bases). CDR1 and CDR2 (germline): MDHEN, SYDVKM. Trimming left V 2 bases short and J 9 bases short, with 11 bases between. This CDR3 contains 13 residues. The CDR3 here is CASSLGLDSIQYF. CDR3 coding DNA: TGTGCCAGCAGTTTAGGGCTAGACAGCATTCAGTACTTC.

This clone was counted a single time. The chain recombines TRBV7-2 with TRBJ2-7; 9 bases are shared with TRBD1. Germline V gene lookup returns CDR1 SGHTA and CDR2 FQGNSA. V lost 5 bases and J lost 2; bases outside the gene matches: 10. The CDR3 extends over 16 amino acids. CDR3 region: CASSRQGGNPAYEQYF. In DNA, the CDR3 is TGTGCCAGCAGCCGACAGGGGGGCAACCCAGCCTACGAGCAGTACTTC.